A selection of T cell receptor beta chains follows, all from one sample in a study of CD8 T cells in Susac syndrome. TCRdb redid the calling of the immunoSEQ multiplex PCR reads with MiXCR, one entry per CDR3 protein. In the table there are about 150,000 distinct CDR3 sequences, about 96% of which are singletons. Sample: CD4+ T cells from PBMCs. The receptors derive from a human donor with Susac syndrome. Each CDR3 is given with its conserved first and last residue. A D gene is named only where the DNA matches it firmly. Clone size appears in some rows only: once, few, many, or a class for an expanded clone.

>TRBV29-1|once|TRBJ2-5|-
TGCAGCGTTGCTCGGGGGGCGCGGGAGACCCAGTACTTC
CSVARGARETQYF
>TRBV15|-|TRBJ2-2|-
TGTGCCACCAGCAGACAGGGGAAGGCCGGGGAGCTGTTTTTT
CATSRQGKAGELFF
>TRBV4-2|-|TRBJ1-1|TRBD1
TGTGCCAGCAGCCAAGAAGTTCCCGGGACAGGGTCGGGCACTGAAGCTTTCTTT
CASSQEVPGTGSGTEAFF
>TRBV2|-|TRBJ2-1|TRBD2
TGTGCCAGCAGTTCTACTAGCGGGAGAGGTAATGAGCAGTTCTTC
CASSSTSGRGNEQFF
>TRBV18|-|TRBJ1-1|-
TGTGCCAGCTCACCTCCTGGGGGTCTGAACACTGAAGCTTTCTTT
CASSPPGGLNTEAFF
>TRBV18|-|TRBJ2-3|-
TGTGCCAGCTCACCACCGGCTGTGAACACAGATACGCAGTATTTT
CASSPPAVNTDTQYF
>TRBV5-6|-|TRBJ2-5|-
TGTGCCAGCAGCTGGAAAGGCTTTGAGACCCAGTACTTC
CASSWKGFETQYF
>TRBV4-3|-|TRBJ2-2|TRBD1
TGCGCCAGCAGCCAAGCTGACAGGGGGGACACCGGGGAGCTGTTTTTT
CASSQADRGDTGELFF
>TRBV6-5|-|TRBJ2-7|-
TGTGCCAGCAGTTACAATGCACAGGGTACCTACGAGCAGTACTTC
CASSYNAQGTYEQYF
>TRBV3-1|-|TRBJ2-1|TRBD2
TGTGCCAGCAGCCAACGGGGGGATGAGCAGTTCTTC
CASSQRGDEQFF
>TRBV7-8|-|TRBJ2-2|-
TGTGCCAGCAGCGCGGGACTCCGCACCGGGGAGCTGTTTTTT
CASSAGLRTGELFF
>TRBV29-1|-|TRBJ1-2|-
TGCAGCGTTGAAATCCCAGACTATGGCTACACCTTC
CSVEIPDYGYTF
>TRBV30|-|TRBJ2-2|-
TGTGCCTGGGGAGATTCGAACACCGGGGAGCTGTTTTTT
CAWGDSNTGELFF
>TRBV6-6|-|TRBJ1-2|-
TGTGCCAGCAGCCCCCTCCCGGGGAAAGGTGGCTACACCTTC
CASSPLPGKGGYTF
>TRBV18|-|TRBJ2-7|TRBD2
TGTGCCAGCTCACCCGAGCTTGCCGGGGGGACCTACGAGCAGTACTTC
CASSPELAGGTYEQYF
>TRBV5-1|-|TRBJ2-1|TRBD2
TGCGCCAGCAGCTTGGAGCCGGGACTAACAGTCTGGTTCTTC
CASSLEPGLTVWFF
>TRBV28|-|TRBJ2-7|TRBD1
TGTGCCAGCAGTTTCCGACAGGGGGCCACCTACGAGCAGTACTTC
CASSFRQGATYEQYF
>TRBV18|-|TRBJ2-7|TRBD1
TGTGCCAGCTCGGCCGGGACAGTTCGCTCCTACGAGCAGTACTTC
CASSAGTVRSYEQYF
>TRBV29-1|-|TRBJ2-3|TRBD2
TGCAGCGTCGGGACTAGCGTTAGGACAGATACGCAGTATTTT
CSVGTSVRTDTQYF
>TRBV7-6|-|TRBJ1-6|-
TGTGCCAGCAGCTTAAGTGGGGGGGATTCACCCCTCCACTTT
CASSLSGGDSPLHF
>TRBV7-2|-|TRBJ2-4|-
TGTGCCAGCAGAGCGACCGGAGGGAACATTCAGTACTTC
CASRATGGNIQYF
>TRBV20-1|-|TRBJ1-3|TRBD1
TGCAGTGCTAGGGGACAGGGCCCCTCTGGAAACACCATATATTTT
CSARGQGPSGNTIYF
>TRBV6-5|once|TRBJ2-7|TRBD1
TGTGCCAGCAAGACGGGACAGTCCGTCTCCTACGAGCAGTACTTC
CASKTGQSVSYEQYF
>TRBV20-1|few|TRBJ2-1|-
TGCAGTGTTGGCCGCCTTGAGCAGTTCTTC
CSVGRLEQFF
>TRBV7-9|once|TRBJ1-6|-
TGTGCCAGCAGCTGGGAGGGGATGGGGTATAATTCACCCCTCCACTTT
CASSWEGMGYNSPLHF
>TRBV9|-|TRBJ1-5|-
TGTGCCAGCAGCTTCAGCCGGGACATAGGTCAGCCCCAGCATTTT
CASSFSRDIGQPQHF
>TRBV24-1|-|TRBJ2-5|-
TGTGCCACCAGCATCGGAGAGACCCAGTACTTC
CATSIGETQYF
>TRBV7-9|-|TRBJ1-4|-
TGTGCCAGCAGCCCCAAAGGTGCAGGTGAAAAACTGTTTTTT
CASSPKGAGEKLFF
>TRBV7-9|-|TRBJ2-3|TRBD2
TGTGCCAGCAGCTTGTTAAGCGGGAAAGGTGCAGATACGCAGTATTTT
CASSLLSGKGADTQYF
>TRBV14|-|TRBJ2-5|-
TGTGCCAGCAGCCAAGGGGCTGAGACCCAGTACTTC
CASSQGAETQYF
>TRBV5-1|-|TRBJ2-1|TRBD2
TGCGCCAGCAGCTTGGGTCCGGGACTAGACTACAATGAGCAGTTCTTC
CASSLGPGLDYNEQFF
>TRBV7-2|-|TRBJ1-5|-
TGTGCCAGCAGCCCCCTTCGCAGTCAGCCCCAGCATTTT
CASSPLRSQPQHF
>TRBV18|-|TRBJ2-7|TRBD1
TGTGCCAGCTCTCTCTACAGGACAGGAGAGGACGAGCAGTACTTC
CASSLYRTGEDEQYF
>TRBV19|-|TRBJ1-5|-
TGTGCCAGTACCCTGCGCGGCAGGGACGTGCCCCAGCATTTT
CASTLRGRDVPQHF
>TRBV3-1|-|TRBJ1-2|-
TGTGCCAGCAGCCAAGATTCGGCCAGACTCTATGGCTACACCTTC
CASSQDSARLYGYTF
>TRBV2|-|TRBJ2-1|TRBD2
TGTGCCAGCAGTGGGACTAGCGGTTCCTACAATGAGCAGTTCTTC
CASSGTSGSYNEQFF
>TRBV3-1|-|TRBJ2-7|-
TGTGCCAGCAGCCACGCTTTAGGGGCGCAGTACTTC
CASSHALGAQYF
>TRBV9|-|TRBJ2-2|TRBD2
TGTGCCAGCGGGACTAGCGTTGGCGGGGAGCTGTTTTTT
CASGTSVGGELFF
>TRBV28|once|TRBJ1-5|-
TGTGCCAGCAGTTCCGGAGAGGGCAGGGTCGATCAGCCCCAGCATTTT
CASSSGEGRVDQPQHF
>TRBV20-1|-|TRBJ2-1|TRBD1
TGCAGTGCCCCTAGACAGGGCTACAATGAGCAGTTCTTC
CSAPRQGYNEQFF
>TRBV24-1|-|TRBJ2-3|-
TGTGCCACCAGTCGCAGCACAGATACGCAGTATTTT
CATSRSTDTQYF
>TRBV7-9|-|TRBJ2-7|TRBD2
TGTGCCAGCAGCCTTACAGCGGGAGCTCCTGAGCAGTACTTC
CASSLTAGAPEQYF
>TRBV20-1|once|TRBJ2-1|-
TGCAGTGCTATAAAACGGGTGATCGACAATGAGCAGTTCTTC
CSAIKRVIDNEQFF
>TRBV9|few|TRBJ1-5|-
TGTGCCAGCAGTGTGGGCGGACTGAGCAATCAGCCCCAGCATTTT
CASSVGGLSNQPQHF